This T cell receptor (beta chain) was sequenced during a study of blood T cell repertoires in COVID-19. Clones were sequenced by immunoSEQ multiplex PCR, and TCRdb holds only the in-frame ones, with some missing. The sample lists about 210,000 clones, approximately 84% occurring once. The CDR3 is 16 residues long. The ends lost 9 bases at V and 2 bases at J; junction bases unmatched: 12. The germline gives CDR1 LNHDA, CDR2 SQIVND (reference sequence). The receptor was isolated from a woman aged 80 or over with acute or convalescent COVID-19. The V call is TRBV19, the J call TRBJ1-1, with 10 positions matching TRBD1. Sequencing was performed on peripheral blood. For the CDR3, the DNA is TGTGCCAGCACCCGGGACAGGGGCACAGGAAACACTGAAGCTTTCTTT. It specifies CASTRDRGTGNTEAFF.